This T cell receptor beta chain originates from a study of T cell responses to AZD1222 COVID-19 vaccine. Points from the study as a whole: Reportedly, close to half of spike-specific TCRs are directed against unmutated variant regions. Vaccine-associated CD4 TCRs ranged over spike, dominating at 160-218 and 743-854. Donors were chiefly white British, with a greater number of females, and clonal diversity was perhaps underestimated. The study sampled repertoires only after the peak T cell response.

Comment on this clone: Its antigen is unknown.

The CDR3 has 11 residues. In germline, CDR1 is SGHRS, CDR2 YFSETQ. The V and J ends lost 2 bases and 7 bases respectively, with 4 bases between them. Clones were sequenced by immunoSEQ multiplex PCR, and TCRdb holds only the in-frame ones, with some missing. In the table there are 70,000 to 100,000 clones, approximately 83% of which are singletons. Sequencing was performed on peripheral blood, taken 28 days after the second AZD1222 dose. The TCR was taken from an adult who received the AZD1222 COVID-19 vaccine. This chain connects TRBV5-1 to TRBJ2-1; D gene uncertain. CDR3 loop: CASSFSNEQFF. The CDR3 nucleotides are TGCGCCAGCAGCTTCTCTAATGAGCAGTTCTTC.